The rows below give T cell receptor beta chains drawn from one sample of a study of blood T cell repertoires in COVID-19. Repertoires were generated with immunoSEQ multiplex PCR, while TCRdb's copy carries only in-frame clones and drops some. The table has about 150,000 clones, about four fifths seen once. Sequencing was done on a sample of peripheral blood. All receptors derive from an older woman with acute or convalescent COVID-19. Both conserved end residues are part of each CDR3. Fields, in order: D gene, V gene, clone size, J gene, CDR3 DNA, CDR3 protein. The D gene is left open where the match is weak. Where a row states a size, it is once, few, many or the class of an expanded clone; other rows omit it.

TRBD1	TRBV5-1	.	TRBJ2-3	TGCGCCAGCAGCTTGGGAGGGACAGGGGCGCGCGCAGATACGCAGTATTTT	CASSLGGTGARADTQYF
.	TRBV5-1	.	TRBJ1-1	TGCGCCAGCAGCTGGACAGTAGGGACCTTGAACACTGAAGCTTTCTTT	CASSWTVGTLNTEAFF
.	TRBV28	.	TRBJ1-2	TGTGCCAGCAGTCCCCCCAACGGTGGCTACACCTTC	CASSPPNGGYTF
TRBD1	TRBV7-6	.	TRBJ1-3	TGTGCCAGCAGCCCGGGACAGGCTCGAAACACCATATATTTT	CASSPGQARNTIYF
.	TRBV11-3	.	TRBJ2-3	TGTGCCAGCAGCTCCAGATGGGGGCAGCACTCAGATACGCAGTATTTT	CASSSRWGQHSDTQYF
.	TRBV21-1	.	TRBJ1-1	TGTGCCAGCAGCCCAATGTCAGGGGTTGGGCTGAACACTGAAGCTTTCTTT	CASSPMSGVGLNTEAFF
TRBD1	TRBV9	.	TRBJ1-6	TGTGCCAGCAGCGGAGGACAGGGTGTTAATTCACCCCTCCACTTT	CASSGGQGVNSPLHF
.	TRBV6-1	.	TRBJ1-5	TGTGCCAGCAGTGAGGGAGTTCGGGATTTGGGTCAGCCCCAGCATTTT	CASSEGVRDLGQPQHF
TRBD1	TRBV5-1	.	TRBJ2-3	TGCGCCAGCAGCCAAGGACAGGGAGAACCGGATACGCAGTATTTT	CASSQGQGEPDTQYF
TRBD2	TRBV5-1	.	TRBJ2-1	TGCGCCAGCAGCTTGGTGGTAGCGGGGGGTGGCTCCTACAATGAGCAGTTCTTC	CASSLVVAGGGSYNEQFF
TRBD2	TRBV7-3	once	TRBJ2-1	TGTGCCAGCAGCAGAGCGGGGGCCCGCAATGAGCAGTTCTTC	CASSRAGARNEQFF
TRBD1	TRBV5-1	.	TRBJ1-1	TGCGCCAGCAGCTCCTACAGGGGAGGTTCCACTGAAGCTTTCTTT	CASSSYRGGSTEAFF
.	TRBV18	.	TRBJ1-6	TGTGCCAGCTCACCCATACAGTTTACCGAAAATTCACCCCTCCACTTT	CASSPIQFTENSPLHF
.	TRBV28	once	TRBJ1-4	TGTGCCAGCAGTTTCTGGGACATCTCAACTAATGAAAAACTGTTTTTT	CASSFWDISTNEKLFF
TRBD2	TRBV5-4	.	TRBJ2-5	TGTGCCAGCAGCGCGACCGGGACTAGCCAAGAGACCCAGTACTTC	CASSATGTSQETQYF
.	TRBV28	.	TRBJ1-6	TGTGCCAGCACCTCTGGAGGGCTAGATAATTCACCCCTCCACTTT	CASTSGGLDNSPLHF
.	TRBV29-1	.	TRBJ1-2	TGCAGCGTTGGGCAGTATGGCTACACCTTC	CSVGQYGYTF
.	TRBV3-1/TRBV3-2	once	TRBJ1-3	TGTGCCAGCAGCCAAGATGGGGGGGCTGGAAACACCATATATTTT	CASSQDGGAGNTIYF
.	TRBV12-3/TRBV12-4	.	TRBJ1-3	TGTGCCAGCAGTTTCGGGGGGCCAAACACCATATATTTT	CASSFGGPNTIYF
.	TRBV15	.	TRBJ1-5	TGTGCCACCAGCATCCCTTCTCGGGGACTCGTTCAGCCCCAGCATTTT	CATSIPSRGLVQPQHF
.	TRBV2	.	TRBJ1-5	TGTGCCAGCAGTGACGGGGGAGCCGGGGGACCCCAGCATTTT	CASSDGGAGGPQHF
TRBD1	TRBV7-2	.	TRBJ1-1	TGTGCCAGCAGCTTATGGGACAGGGTAAAAAGTTGGGAAGCTTTCTTT	CASSLWDRVKSWEAFF
.	TRBV5-1	.	TRBJ2-1	TGCGCCAGCAGCTTGGAACAGAGATCCTACAATGAGCAGTTCTTC	CASSLEQRSYNEQFF
.	TRBV18	.	TRBJ1-2	TGTGCCAGCTCACCAGACGGGTCAAGCGACTATGGCTACACCTTC	CASSPDGSSDYGYTF
TRBD1	TRBV28	.	TRBJ1-2	TGTGCCAGCAGTCGGCCGGGACAGGGGAACTATGGCTACACCTTC	CASSRPGQGNYGYTF
TRBD1	TRBV3-1/TRBV3-2	.	TRBJ1-5	TGTGCCAGCAGCCTTGGGACAGGGGTTTTGAATCAGCCCCAGCATTTT	CASSLGTGVLNQPQHF
TRBD1	TRBV29-1	.	TRBJ1-1	TGCAGCGGGAGGACAGGCACTGAAGCTTTCTTT	CSGRTGTEAFF
.	TRBV4-1	.	TRBJ1-2	TGCGCCAGCAGCCAAGTTCCAGTTAACTATGGCTACACCTTC	CASSQVPVNYGYTF
.	TRBV18	.	TRBJ2-2	TGTGCCAGCTCACCAACCGAGACCGGGGAGCTGTTTTTT	CASSPTETGELFF
.	TRBV19	.	TRBJ1-2	TGTGCCAGTAGGAACAGGGCCTCCTATGGCTACACCTTC	CASRNRASYGYTF
.	TRBV5-1	.	TRBJ2-1	TGCGCCAGCAGCTTGGCGGTGGGGCAGGTCGATGAGCAGTTCTTC	CASSLAVGQVDEQFF
.	TRBV5-1	.	TRBJ1-3	TGCGCCAGCAGCGAGGAGAGCTCTGGAAACACCATATATTTT	CASSEESSGNTIYF
.	TRBV7-2	.	TRBJ1-2	TGTGCCAGCAGCTGGAGGTACCGCTTCTCTAACTATGGCTACACCTTC	CASSWRYRFSNYGYTF
.	TRBV27	few	TRBJ2-7	TGTGCCAGCAGTTTATTCGGAGGGTACGAGCAGTACTTC	CASSLFGGYEQYF
.	TRBV4-1	.	TRBJ2-5	TGCGCCAGCAGCCAACAAGAACGATCGGGACTCCAGTACTTC	CASSQQERSGLQYF
TRBD2	TRBV11-3	once	TRBJ2-5	TGTGCCAGCAGCTCCTCACCGACTAGCGGGGGGACCAAGACCCAGTACTTC	CASSSSPTSGGTKTQYF
TRBD2	TRBV6-5	.	TRBJ2-3	TGTGCCAGCACTACCTCGGGACTAGCGGGGGGTACGCAGTATTTT	CASTTSGLAGGTQYF
.	TRBV7-2	once	TRBJ1-2	TGTGCCAGCAGCTTAGAATCAGGGGCGATCTATGGCTACACCTTC	CASSLESGAIYGYTF
TRBD1	TRBV11-2	.	TRBJ1-6	TGTGCCAGCAGCTCGGGACAGGGGGTGACACCCCTCCACTTT	CASSSGQGVTPLHF
TRBD2	TRBV19	.	TRBJ2-3	TGTGCCAGTAGCCTCCACGCGGGGGGGCAAGATACGCAGTATTTT	CASSLHAGGQDTQYF
TRBD1	TRBV19	.	TRBJ2-7	TGTGCCAGTAGTCCCTCCGGGACAGCCTCCTACGAGCAGTACTTC	CASSPSGTASYEQYF